Below, 15 T cell receptor beta chains from the same sample are listed, as sequenced in a study of post-analysis software for immune sequencing data. Antigens of these TCRs are unknown. The study's findings and limits: Controls showed lower frequencies than patients for five TRBV segments, and TRBV5-6, TRBV5-1 and TRBV20-1 were among these.

Tagging with unique molecular identifiers was a feature of the TCR beta cDNA libraries. MiXCR, applied by TCRdb to the PCR reads, yields one record per CDR3 protein. Counted here are over 300,000 distinct CDR3 sequences, roughly 36% occurring once; the ten biggest clones make up around 15%. The sample taken for sequencing was blood. The receptors stem from a girl aged 5 to 17 with multiple sclerosis.

The chain is built from TRBV27 and TRBJ1-4; no clear D. CDR3 length: 16 amino acids. The ends were cut back, 5 bases at V and 4 bases at J, with 17 bases in the middle. Germline assignment: CDR1 MNHEY and CDR2 SMNVEV (reference sequence). The chain's CDR3 is CASSPEMAAVNEKLFF. As DNA, the CDR3 is TGTGCCAGCAGTCCTGAAATGGCGGCAGTTAATGAAAAACTGTTTTTT.

This chain links TRBV27 with TRBJ2-7; D unresolved. V was pared by 2 bases and J by 2 bases, with 7 bases between. The CDR3 spans 13 residues. Germline CDR1 and CDR2: MNHEY and SMNVEV (reference sequence). DNA for the CDR3: TGTGCCAGCAGTTTACGGCAGCCCTACGAGCAGTACTTC. This codes for CASSLRQPYEQYF.

This clonotype was seen a handful of times. The V call is TRBV11-2, the J call TRBJ2-1, with 7 bases matching TRBD1. Germline CDR1 reads SGHAT; CDR2 reads FQNNGV. V lost 6 bases and J lost 4; bases outside the gene matches: 6. There are 14 residues in the CDR3. The CDR3 DNA reads as TGTGCCAGCAGACGTACAGGGGATTACAATGAGCAGTTCTTC. It translates to CASRRTGDYNEQFF.

This clonotype has more than one count but fewer than ten. For the CDR3, the DNA is TGTGCCAGCAGCGTAGGGTTTCTCCCGGGGACCTACAATGAGCAGTTCTTC. Translating it yields CASSVGFLPGTYNEQFF. This chain links TRBV9 with TRBJ2-1, with a tentative D call TRBD2 (5 bases). V was cut by 0 bases and J by 2 bases, with 15 bases left in between. The CDR3 contains 17 residues. The germline V gene encodes CDR1 SGDLS and CDR2 YYNGEE.

This chain uses TRBV29-1 with TRBJ1-4; D remains unclear. V gave up 6 bases and J gave up 7 bases, with 15 bases separating them. Germline loops: CDR1 SQVTM, CDR2 ANQGSEA. The CDR3 has 13 residues. This CDR3 is CSVRTPGVEKLFF. DNA of the CDR3: TGCAGCGTCCGGACCCCTGGGGTTGAAAAACTGTTTTTT.

The rearrangement uses TRBV15 and TRBJ2-7; D is unresolved. Germline CDR1 LNHNV, CDR2 YYDKDF (reference sequence). Trimming shortened V by 1 base and J by 0 bases, and 10 bases separated the two germline ends. CDR3 length: 15 amino acids. CDR3 residues: CATSRGVLYSYEQYF. In nucleotides, the CDR3 is TGTGCCACCAGCAGAGGAGTTCTTTACTCCTACGAGCAGTACTTC.

This chain joins TRBV2 and TRBJ2-3; the D is unclear. This CDR3 is 14 amino acids long. Trimming shortened V by 1 base and J by 0 bases, and 5 bases separated the two germline ends. Looked up from germline, CDR1 is SNHLY and CDR2 is FYNNEI. CDR3 region: CASSEGRSTDTQYF. The DNA of the CDR3 is TGTGCCAGCAGTGAAGGTAGAAGCACAGATACGCAGTATTTT.

This sequence joins TRBV6-1 and TRBJ2-3; 10 nucleotides agree with TRBD2. The V gene end was trimmed by 5 bases and the J gene end by 5 bases; junction bases not matched to a gene: 13. CDR1 and CDR2 from the germline V gene are MNHNS and SASEGT. The CDR3 sequence is 17 residues long. CDR3 region: CASSPPRGSGGKDTQYF. CDR3 coding DNA: TGTGCCAGCAGTCCTCCTCGGGGTAGCGGGGGGAAAGATACGCAGTATTTT.

Details on this clonotype: Sequence at one end of the junction differs from germline and may be a read error. The genes are TRBV24-1 and TRBJ2-1; TRBD1 is a possible D gene (6 bases). This CDR3 region has 14 residues. Germline V gene lookup returns CDR1 KGHDR and CDR2 SFDVKD. DNA for the CDR3: TGTGCCACCTCGAGGACAGACCTTTTAGGTGAGCAGTGCTTC. Its protein product is CATSRTDLLGEQCF.

This chain joins TRBV7-9 and TRBJ2-3, with D possibly being TRBD2 (5 bases). Germline CDR1 SEHNR, CDR2 FQNEAQ (reference sequence). V dropped 0 bases and J dropped 4 bases, with 11 bases sitting between them. The CDR3 loop spans 15 amino acids. The chain's CDR3 is CASSLAASSADTQYF. CDR3 nucleotide sequence: TGTGCCAGCAGCTTAGCGGCTAGCAGTGCAGATACGCAGTATTTT. The full variable domain, with the rest looked up from reference TRBV7-9 and TRBJ2-3, is DTGVSQNPRHKITKRGQNVTFRCDPISEHNRLYWYRQTLGQGPEFLTYFQNEAQLEKSRLLSDRFSAERPKGSFSTLEIQRTEQGDSAMYLCASSLAASSADTQYFGPGTRLTVL.

This clonotype turned up a few times. This rearrangement joins TRBV7-6 to TRBJ2-5; D is perhaps TRBD1 (5 bases). Per the germline V gene, CDR1 is SGHVS and CDR2 is FNYEAQ. Trimming stripped 2 bases from V and 4 bases from J, with 20 bases between. The CDR3 contains 17 residues. In DNA form, the CDR3 reads TGTGCCAGCAGCTTATACGCCCCTGGGGCAGTTGCAGAGACCCAGTACTTC. This gives the protein CASSLYAPGAVAETQYF.

The J gene is TRBJ1-5, the V gene TRBV20-1; TRBD1 matches at 10 bases. V lost 6 bases and J lost 4; bases outside the gene matches: 6. Germline CDR1 is DFQATT and CDR2 is SNEGSKA (reference sequence). CDR3 length: 14 residues. The CDR3 DNA reads TGCAGTGCCACGGACAGGGGGTCAAATCAGCCCCAGCATTTT. Translating it yields CSATDRGSNQPQHF.

This clonotype was counted a few times. The chain has TRBV4-3 and TRBJ1-6; D is ambiguous. The CDR3 spans 14 residues. Trimming stripped 3 bases from V and 2 bases from J, with 5 bases between. Germline CDR1 LGHNA, CDR2 YSLEER. The CDR3 here is CASSHGTYNSPLHF. CDR3 in DNA: TGCGCCAGCAGCCACGGCACCTATAATTCACCCCTCCACTTT.

The genes are TRBV20-1 and TRBJ2-5; 10 bases are a match to TRBD2. Germline trimming cut 3 bases from V and 1 base from J; bases unmatched to any gene: 14. The CDR3 has 18 residues. Germline V gene lookup returns CDR1 DFQATT and CDR2 SNEGSKA (reference sequence). CDR3 sequence (DNA): TGCAGTGCTAGTCACCGCGAGATAGCGGGGGGCCTCCAAGAGACCCAGTACTTC. Translation: CSASHREIAGGLQETQYF.

This clonotype came up a few times. With a much larger clone just one base away, this may be a read error. V is TRBV5-1 and J is TRBJ2-1; D is possibly TRBD1 (5 bases). V lost 0 bases, J lost 6 bases, and 19 bases lay in between. CDR3 length equals 17 residues. CDR1 and CDR2 from the germline V gene are SGHRS and YFSETQ. This CDR3 reads CASSLVNGAPDFNEQFF. As DNA, the CDR3 is TGCGCCAGCAGCTTGGTTAATGGGGCCCCCGATTTCAATGAGCAGTTCTTC.